This T cell receptor (beta chain) was found in a study of OX40 agonist ivuxolimab in advanced cancers. From germline, CDR1 is SGHTA and CDR2 FQGTGA. The CDR3 is made up of 15 amino acids. V was pared by 0 bases and J by 3 bases, with 3 bases of the junction left unmatched. Generated by immunoSEQ multiplex PCR, the TCRdb table keeps only in-frame clones and is missing some. The repertoire has about 75,000 clones, about 86% of them found once; the top ten carry roughly 8%. The V and J genes are TRBV7-3 and TRBJ2-7; TRBD1 matches 9 bases. This sample comprised CD4+ or CD8+ T cells sorted from blood, obtained in a trial of the OX40 agonist ivuxolimab. This sequence originates from an adult with an advanced solid tumor such as melanoma, head and neck, liver or kidney cancer. Written as DNA, the CDR3 is TGTGCCAGCAGCTTAACGGGACAGGGCAACTACGAGCAGTACTTC. This encodes CASSLTGQGNYEQYF.